The 15 T cell receptor beta chains below come from one sample, sequenced in a study of T cell repertoires in cytomegalovirus infection. These receptors have no known antigen. TCRdb reprocessed the reads via MiXCR and lists one record per CDR3 protein. In the table there are some 940,000 distinct CDR3 sequences, roughly 30% of which are singletons. Sequences were derived from cultured CD8+ T cells from PBMCs, sampled from culture after CMV antigen stimulation. These receptors were taken from a human donor in good health (CMV status not recorded). Some clones in this sample may be carry-over from other donors' samples.

This rearrangement joins TRBV6-6 to TRBJ1-2; no reliable D call. CDR3 length equals 14 residues. Germline assignment: CDR1 MNHNY and CDR2 SVGAGI (reference sequence). Trimming left V 6 bases short and J 4 bases short, with 15 bases between. Here the CDR3 reads CASSSMDGPYGYTF. The DNA for the CDR3 is TGTGCCAGCAGCAGCATGGACGGGCCCTATGGCTACACCTTC.

This clonotype was seen a handful of times. J is TRBJ2-7 and V is TRBV6-1; D is unclear. V gave up 1 base and J gave up 4 bases, with 14 bases separating them. The CDR3 extends over 15 amino acids. In germline, CDR1 is MNHNS, CDR2 SASEGT. DNA of the CDR3: TGTGCCAGCAGTGAAGGATCGCTTTTAAGGTACGAGCAGTACGTC. Encoded protein: CASSEGSLLRYEQYV.

This chain links TRBV7-8 with TRBJ2-2; TRBD2 matches 15 bases. The CDR3 sequence is 18 residues long. V lost 4 bases, J lost 5 bases, and 8 bases stayed unmatched. The germline gives CDR1 SGHVS, CDR2 FQNEAQ. CDR3 region: CASSSRTSGGADTGELFF. CDR3 nucleotide sequence: TGTGCCAGCAGCTCCCGGACTAGCGGGGGGGCCGATACCGGGGAGCTGTTTTTT.

V is TRBV11-2 and J is TRBJ2-7, with 7 bases that match TRBD2. Germline loops: CDR1 SGHAT, CDR2 FQNNGV. The CDR3 contains 15 residues. The V gene end was trimmed by 4 bases and the J gene end by 6 bases; junction bases not matched to a gene: 12. CDR3 sequence: CASSSGAIGGGEQYV. Here the CDR3 DNA reads TGTGCCAGCAGCTCCGGGGCTATTGGGGGGGGCGAGCAGTACGTC.

The table lists this clonotype with a few counts. The chain couples TRBV9 to TRBJ2-3, with D possibly being TRBD2 (5 bases). The V gene's germline CDR1 is SGDLS and CDR2 YYNGEE. Trimming took off 0 bases at V and 0 bases at J, with 8 bases between the two ends. The CDR3 loop spans 15 amino acids. The CDR3 region is CASSVEEVSTDTQYF. CDR3 nucleotides: TGTGCCAGCAGCGTAGAGGAGGTTAGCACAGATACGCAGTATTTT.

The J gene is TRBJ1-5, the V gene TRBV25-1; no reliable D call. Trimming removed 0 bases from V and 6 bases from J, with 6 bases in between. Germline V CDR1 and CDR2: MGHDK, SYGVNS. CDR3 size: 13 residues. The CDR3 DNA is TGTGCCAGCAGTGAATACCGGGGTCAGCCCCAGCATTTT. This gives the protein CASSEYRGQPQHF.

The J gene is TRBJ2-2, the V gene TRBV7-9; D possibly matches TRBD1 or TRBD2 (5 bases each). Trimming pared 3 bases from V and 0 bases from J, leaving 11 bases between. Germline CDR1 reads SEHNR; CDR2 reads FQNEAQ (reference sequence). This CDR3 comprises 16 residues. CDR3 sequence reads: CASSFFRGANTGELFF. CDR3 coding DNA: TGTGCCAGCAGCTTCTTCCGAGGGGCGAACACCGGGGAGCTGTTTTTT. Filled out from reference TRBV7-9 and TRBJ2-2, the complete variable domain reads DTGVSQNPRHKITKRGQNVTFRCDPISEHNRLYWYRQTLGQGPEFLTYFQNEAQLEKSRLLSDRFSAERPKGSFSTLEIQRTEQGDSAMYLCASSFFRGANTGELFFGEGSRLTVL.

This chain links TRBV7-9 with TRBJ2-2, with a possible D match to TRBD1 (6 bases). The CDR3 extends over 17 amino acids. Germline V gene lookup returns CDR1 SEHNR and CDR2 FQNEAQ (reference sequence). Deletions cut 1 base from V and 2 bases from J, with 14 bases between. The CDR3 DNA is TGTGCCAGCAGCTTAGTGATGGGACACACAAACACCGGGGAGCTGTTTTTT. Protein sequence: CASSLVMGHTNTGELFF.

There are a few counts of this clonotype. The V call is TRBV29-1, the J call TRBJ2-6; D is unresolved. CDR3 length: 15 residues. Trimming shortened V by 3 bases and J by 0 bases, and 9 bases separated the two germline ends. The V gene's germline CDR1 is SQVTM and CDR2 ANQGSEA. Written as DNA, the CDR3 is TGCAGCGTTGAGTGGCCGCTCTCTGGGGCCAACGTCCTGACTTTC. Its translation: CSVEWPLSGANVLTF. The whole variable domain, remainder taken from reference TRBV29-1 and TRBJ2-6, is SAVISQKPSRDICQRGTSLTIQCQVDSQVTMMFWYRQQPGQSLTLIATANQGSEATYESGFVIDKFPISRPNLTFSTLTVSNMSPEDSSIYLCSVEWPLSGANVLTFGAGSRLTVL.

The rearrangement uses TRBV28 and TRBJ2-1; D is ambiguous. The CDR3 contains 13 residues. Germline V gene lookup returns CDR1 MDHEN and CDR2 SYDVKM. V shed 6 bases and J shed 10 bases, with 16 bases lying between them. The CDR3 region is CASSPTPPEEQFF. CDR3 DNA: TGTGCCAGCAGCCCCACCCCCCCCGAAGAGCAGTTCTTC.

V gene TRBV7-8 combines with J gene TRBJ2-2; 8 bases are shared with TRBD1. V lost 2 bases and J lost 15; bases outside the gene matches: 11. There are 14 residues in the CDR3. CDR1 SGHVS and CDR2 FQNEAQ come from the germline V gene. Here the CDR3 reads CASSLPETGARVFF. The CDR3 DNA is TGTGCCAGCAGCTTACCAGAGACAGGGGCCCGGGTGTTTTTT.

The chain has TRBV3-1 and TRBJ1-1, with a tentative D call TRBD1 (5 bases). This CDR3 region has 17 residues. The germline CDR1 and CDR2 sequences are LGHDT and YNNKEL (reference sequence). Deletions cut 0 bases from V and 1 base from J, with 15 bases between. The CDR3 here is CASSQEVSAGPNTEAFF. In DNA, the CDR3 is TGTGCCAGCAGCCAAGAAGTGTCTGCGGGACCGAACACTGAAGCTTTCTTT.

This sequence joins TRBV25-1 and TRBJ2-7; TRBD1 matches 7 bases. The CDR3 extends over 14 amino acids. Germline CDR1 MGHDK, CDR2 SYGVNS. J lost 5 bases, V lost 4 bases, and 8 bases had no gene match. The CDR3 region is CASSGPDRAHEQYF. The CDR3 region has the DNA TGTGCCAGCAGTGGCCCCGACAGGGCCCACGAGCAGTACTTC.

This clonotype was seen a handful of times. The chain carries TRBV7-6 and TRBJ2-1, with 13 bases aligning to TRBD2. This CDR3 comprises 16 residues. Germline CDR1 SGHVS, CDR2 FNYEAQ. J was trimmed by 5 bases and V by 4 bases; bases with no gene match: 5. This CDR3 reads CASSSRTSGGHNEQFF. The CDR3 nucleotides are TGTGCCAGCAGCTCCCGGACTAGCGGGGGTCACAATGAGCAGTTCTTC.

The rearrangement joins TRBV2 to TRBJ1-3, with D perhaps TRBD1 (5 bases). Trimming removed 0 bases from V and 2 bases from J, with 11 bases in between. Germline CDR1 SNHLY, CDR2 FYNNEI. The CDR3 contains 16 residues. CDR3 DNA sequence: TGTGCCAGCAGTGAAGCGGGGGGACTCCCTGGAAACACCATATATTTT. Translated: CASSEAGGLPGNTIYF.